These 3 T cell receptor beta chains came from one sample sequenced in a study of T cells in Graves' hyperthyroidism and ophthalmopathy. Authors of the study amplified TCR beta CDR3 regions from RNA transcripts. HTBI primers were the set used in a first-round RT-PCR of the TCR CDR3. TCRdb called the multiplex PCR reads again in MiXCR, with one record for every CDR3 protein. The sample gives 300,000 to 450,000 distinct CDR3 sequences, roughly 15% of which show up once; 20% is in the top ten. What was sequenced was blood. These receptors all stem from a woman in her twenties or thirties with Graves' ophthalmopathy.

This clonotype was seen ten or more times. The chain recombines TRBV12-5 with TRBJ2-5; D perhaps matches TRBD2 (7 bases). Germline CDR1 LGHNT, CDR2 FRNRAP. V lost 6 bases and J 5 bases, leaving 19 bases between the germline ends. CDR3 length equals 15 residues. The CDR3 DNA reads TGTGCTAGTGGCCCTGGATGGGGGGGCGTCGAGACCCAGTACTTC. Encoded protein: CASGPGWGGVETQYF. The entire variable domain, with the rest obtained from reference TRBV12-5 and TRBJ2-5, is as follows: DARVTQTPRHKVTEMGQEVTMRCQPILGHNTVFWYRQTMMQGLELLAYFRNRAPLDDSGMPKDRFSAEMPDATLATLKIQPSEPRDSAVYFCASGPGWGGVETQYFGPGTRLLVL.

The table lists this clonotype with many counts. The rearrangement links TRBV28 to TRBJ1-5, with a possible D match to TRBD1 (6 bases). The CDR3 has 20 residues. The germline V and J ends were trimmed by 4 bases and 0 bases, with 25 bases remaining between them. Germline values: CDR1 MDHEN, CDR2 SYDVKM. CDR3 sequence reads: CASSWDPVGGGGYSNQPQHF. The CDR3 DNA follows: TGTGCCAGCAGTTGGGACCCGGTTGGGGGAGGGGGGTATAGCAATCAGCCCCAGCATTTT.

Notes on this clonotype: At one end, the junction sequence differs from germline, possibly due to a read error. The chain has TRBV3-1 and TRBJ2-7, with a tentative D call TRBD1 (5 bases). Germline CDR1 reads LGHDT; CDR2 reads YNNKEL (reference sequence). The CDR3 sequence is 13 residues long. The CDR3 spells CASSQGVGAEQYF. CDR3 DNA: TGCGCCAGCAGCCAAGGCGTAGGGGCCGAGCAGTACTTC.